This T cell receptor beta chain comes out of a study of fetal regulatory T cell absence and autoimmunity. This clone came up a few times. Its target is unknown. The CDR3 totals 15 residues. V gave up 2 bases and J gave up 9 bases; unmatched junction bases: 8. Germline CDR1 reads SGDLS; CDR2 reads YYNGEE. Study-level points and caveats: In IPEX syndrome, oligoclonal enrichment was read as supporting prenatal antigen-driven autoimmunity in the pancreas. Oligoclonal TCR enrichment in pancreas over cord blood reached over 90-fold for some clones.

The repertoire was sequenced with immunoSEQ multiplex PCR; TCRdb's copy has only in-frame clones and lacks some. The repertoire holds 95,000 or so clones, with around 72% as singletons. The rearrangement links TRBV9 to TRBJ1-6, with TRBD1 matching 7 bases. This clonotype originated in a male donor with IPEX syndrome. The source material was pancreas tissue. The CDR3 region is CASSVPGGGSSPLHF. The CDR3 coding sequence is TGTGCCAGCAGCGTCCCCGGAGGGGGCTCTTCACCCCTCCACTTT. The variable domain in full, with the rest retrieved from reference TRBV9 and TRBJ1-6, is DSGVTQTPKHLITATGQRVTLRCSPRSGDLSVYWYQQSLDQGLQFLIQYYNGEERAKGNILERFSAQQFPDLHSELNLSSLELGDSALYFCASSVPGGGSSPLHFGNGTRLTVT.